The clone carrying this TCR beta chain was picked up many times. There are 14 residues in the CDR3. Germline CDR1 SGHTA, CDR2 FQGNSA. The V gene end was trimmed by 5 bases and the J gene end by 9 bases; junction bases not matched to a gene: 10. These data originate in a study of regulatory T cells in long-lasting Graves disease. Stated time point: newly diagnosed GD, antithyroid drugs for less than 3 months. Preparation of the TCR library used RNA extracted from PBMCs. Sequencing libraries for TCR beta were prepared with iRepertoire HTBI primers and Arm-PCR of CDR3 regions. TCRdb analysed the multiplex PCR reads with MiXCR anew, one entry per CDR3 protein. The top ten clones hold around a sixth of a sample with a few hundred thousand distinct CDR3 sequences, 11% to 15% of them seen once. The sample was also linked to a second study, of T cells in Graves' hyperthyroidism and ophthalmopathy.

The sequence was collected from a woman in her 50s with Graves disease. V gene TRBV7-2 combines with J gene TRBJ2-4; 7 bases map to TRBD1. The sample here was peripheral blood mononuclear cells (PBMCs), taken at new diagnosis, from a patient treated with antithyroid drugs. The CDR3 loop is CASSTHRQGSIQYF. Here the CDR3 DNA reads TGTGCCAGCAGCACCCATCGACAGGGTAGCATTCAGTACTTC.